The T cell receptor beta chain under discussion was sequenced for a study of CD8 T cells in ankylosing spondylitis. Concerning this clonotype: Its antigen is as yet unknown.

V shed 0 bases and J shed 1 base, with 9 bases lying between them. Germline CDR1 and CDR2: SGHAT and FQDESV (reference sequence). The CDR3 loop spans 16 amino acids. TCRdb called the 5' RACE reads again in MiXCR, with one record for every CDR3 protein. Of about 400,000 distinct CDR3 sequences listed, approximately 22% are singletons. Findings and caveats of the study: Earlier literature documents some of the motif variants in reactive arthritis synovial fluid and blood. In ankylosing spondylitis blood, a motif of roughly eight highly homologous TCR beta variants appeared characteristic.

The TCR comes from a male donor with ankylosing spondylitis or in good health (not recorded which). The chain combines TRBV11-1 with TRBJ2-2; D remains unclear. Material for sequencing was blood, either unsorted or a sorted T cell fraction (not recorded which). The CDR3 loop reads CASSLADLENTGELFF. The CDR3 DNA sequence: TGTGCCAGCAGCTTAGCTGATCTGGAGAACACCGGGGAGCTGTTTTTT.